Included here is one TCR beta chain sequence, with context. This CDR3 contains 15 residues. With V trimmed by 8 bases and J by 7 bases, 12 bases remained unmatched. Per the germline V gene, CDR1 is MNHNS and CDR2 is SASEGT. The data stem from a study of CD8 T cells in Susac syndrome. Random hexamers were used to reverse transcribe 0.5 to 1 ug of RNA. TCRdb reanalysed the immunoSEQ multiplex PCR reads using MiXCR and keeps one entry per CDR3 protein. This sample has hundreds of thousands of distinct CDR3 sequences, with about 94% found just once. This receptor was obtained from a human donor with multiple sclerosis. The sample was CD8+ T cells from PBMCs. The chain recombines TRBV6-1 with TRBJ2-2; 8 bases are a match to TRBD2. This CDR3 reads CASGIGAGVGGELFF. The CDR3 nucleotides read TGTGCCAGCGGTATTGGAGCGGGAGTGGGCGGGGAGCTGTTTTTT.